The subject of this entry is one T cell receptor (beta chain). The antigen is not known. The data belong to a study of cytomegalovirus exposure and HLA in healthy donors. Overall study findings and caveats: Later analysis indicated greater clonal expansion among HLA-associated TCR beta chains than among equally common other chains.

The PCR contained 60 Vbeta and 13 Jbeta primers. Some clones are missing from TCRdb's copy, which holds only in-frame ones; the method was immunoSEQ multiplex PCR. This table has just over 200,000 clones, around 70% appearing once. The sample consisted of PBMCs. The source of this sequence is a man aged 40-49 years in good health and CMV-seropositive.

CDR3 in amino acids: CASIRQGFGNTIYF. The CDR3, as DNA: TGTGCCAGCATCCGACAGGGGTTTGGAAACACCATATATTTT. The J gene is TRBJ1-3, the V gene TRBV5-6; TRBD1 agrees at 8 bases. The CDR3 sequence is 14 residues long. The junction had 5 bases not matched to a gene; V was cut back by 6 bases and J by 3 bases. Germline V gene sequence: CDR1 SGHDT, CDR2 YYEEEE. The full variable domain, completed using reference TRBV5-6 and TRBJ1-3, is DAGVTQSPTHLIKTRGQQVTLRCSPKSGHDTVSWYQQALGQGPQFIFQYYEEEERQRGNFPDRFSGHQFPNYSSELNVNALLLGDSALYLCASIRQGFGNTIYFGEGSWLTVV.